A selection of T cell receptor beta chains follows, all from one sample in a study of graft-versus-host responses after intestinal transplantation. These receptors have no known antigen. Sequencing used immunoSEQ multiplex PCR; TCRdb keeps in-frame clones, though not all of them. The sample includes roughly 120,000 clones, approximately 90% seen only once; the top ten take approximately 0.17%. Material: unstimulated CD4+ T cells sorted from spleen or lymph node cells, obtained before intestinal transplant. The receptors come from a human donor who received an intestinal transplant. Both conserved end residues are part of each CDR3. Each record gives: V gene, clone size, D gene, J gene, CDR3 DNA, CDR3 protein. A D gene is named only where the DNA matches it firmly. Only some rows state a clone size, as once, few, many or a class for expanded clones.

V: TRBV15; size: once; D: TRBD2; J: TRBJ2-1; DNA: TGTGCCACCAGTATGAAACTAGCGGGGTTGGATGAGCAGTTCTTC; CDR3: CATSMKLAGLDEQFF
V: TRBV11-2; size: NA; D: NA; J: TRBJ2-7; DNA: TGTGCCAGCAGCTTAGAAGGTGTAGCAGGAGGCGACGAGCAGTACTTC; CDR3: CASSLEGVAGGDEQYF
V: TRBV28; size: NA; D: NA; J: TRBJ1-1; DNA: TGTGCCAGCACCCCATGGGGACAAGCCGGGTACGCTTTCTTT; CDR3: CASTPWGQAGYAFF
V: TRBV28; size: once; D: TRBD2; J: TRBJ2-1; DNA: TGTGCCAGCAGGCCCCTAGGCGGGAGAAGGGACCCAAAGGGTGTATCCTACAATGAGCAGTTCTTC; CDR3: CASRPLGGRRDPKGVSYNEQFF
V: TRBV18; size: NA; D: TRBD1; J: TRBJ1-3; DNA: TGTGCCAGCTCACTCGACCAGGGGGCTGGAAACACCATATATTTT; CDR3: CASSLDQGAGNTIYF
V: TRBV4-3; size: NA; D: NA; J: TRBJ1-2; DNA: TGCGCCAGCAGCCAAGGAAGAGGACAGACTTATGGCTACACCTTC; CDR3: CASSQGRGQTYGYTF
V: TRBV5-1; size: NA; D: NA; J: TRBJ1-2; DNA: TGCGCCAGCAGCTTGGAGGTAGGCAGGGACTATGGCTACACCTTC; CDR3: CASSLEVGRDYGYTF
V: TRBV27; size: NA; D: NA; J: TRBJ2-3; DNA: TGTGCCAGCAGTTTAAGGGTCGGCCTTGGGACTAGCACAGATACGCAGTATTTT; CDR3: CASSLRVGLGTSTDTQYF
V: TRBV5-1; size: NA; D: NA; J: TRBJ2-2; DNA: TGCGCCAGCCGACAGGTTAACACCGGGGAGCTGTTTTTT; CDR3: CASRQVNTGELFF
V: TRBV7-6; size: NA; D: NA; J: TRBJ2-3; DNA: TGTGCCAGCAGCCCTTCTTCTAGCAGAGATACGCAGTATTTT; CDR3: CASSPSSSRDTQYF
V: TRBV5-1; size: NA; D: NA; J: TRBJ2-3; DNA: TGCGCCAGCAGCTTTGGGGCCGTTAGCACAGATACGCAGTATTTT; CDR3: CASSFGAVSTDTQYF
V: TRBV7-9; size: NA; D: NA; J: TRBJ1-1; DNA: TGTGCCAGCAGCTTAAAACAGCTCAACACTGAAGCTTTCTTT; CDR3: CASSLKQLNTEAFF
V: TRBV7-9; size: NA; D: TRBD2; J: TRBJ2-1; DNA: TGTGCCAGCAGCTTAGTCTATTATGGGACTAGCGGAGCCTACAATGAGCAGTTCTTC; CDR3: CASSLVYYGTSGAYNEQFF
V: TRBV28; size: NA; D: TRBD1; J: TRBJ2-1; DNA: TGTGCCAGCAAGACAGGGATCCGTTCCTACAATGAGCAGTTCTTC; CDR3: CASKTGIRSYNEQFF
V: TRBV6-1; size: NA; D: NA; J: TRBJ1-5; DNA: TGTGCCAGCAGTGAAATTATCAGGGTGGGCAATCAGCCCCAGCATTTT; CDR3: CASSEIIRVGNQPQHF
V: TRBV4-3; size: NA; D: NA; J: TRBJ1-2; DNA: TGCGCCAGCAGCCAAGATTGGGCTGGCTACACCTTC; CDR3: CASSQDWAGYTF
V: TRBV7-9; size: NA; D: TRBD1; J: TRBJ1-6; DNA: TGTGCCAGCAGCTTAGAAGTTGGGGGGACAGGGGGCATCAGTTCACCCCTCCACTTT; CDR3: CASSLEVGGTGGISSPLHF
V: TRBV5-1; size: NA; D: TRBD2; J: TRBJ2-1; DNA: TGCGCCAGCAGCTTGGGACTAGCGGCCTCCTACAATGAGCAGTTCTTC; CDR3: CASSLGLAASYNEQFF